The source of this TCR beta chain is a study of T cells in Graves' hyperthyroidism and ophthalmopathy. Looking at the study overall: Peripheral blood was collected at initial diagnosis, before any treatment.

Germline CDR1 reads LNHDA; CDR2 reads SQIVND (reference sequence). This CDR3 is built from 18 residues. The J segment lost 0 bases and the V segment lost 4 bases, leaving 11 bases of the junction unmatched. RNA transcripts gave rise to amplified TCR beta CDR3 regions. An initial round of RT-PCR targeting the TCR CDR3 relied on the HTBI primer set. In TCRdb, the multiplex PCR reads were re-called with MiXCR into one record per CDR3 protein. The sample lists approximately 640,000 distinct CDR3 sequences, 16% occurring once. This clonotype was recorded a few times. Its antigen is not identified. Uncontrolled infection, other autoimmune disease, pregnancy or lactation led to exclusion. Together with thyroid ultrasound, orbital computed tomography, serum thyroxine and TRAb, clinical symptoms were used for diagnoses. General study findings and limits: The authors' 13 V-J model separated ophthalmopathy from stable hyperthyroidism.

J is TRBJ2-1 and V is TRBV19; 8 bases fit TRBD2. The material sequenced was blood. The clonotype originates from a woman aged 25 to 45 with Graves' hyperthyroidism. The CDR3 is CASSTGGGSGSSYNEQFF. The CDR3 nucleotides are TGTGCCAGTAGTACGGGGGGGGGGAGCGGTAGCTCCTACAATGAGCAGTTCTTC.